This T cell receptor (beta chain) originates from a study of blood T cell repertoires in COVID-19. Study-wide background: T cells, B-cell-depleted T cells, or PBMCs supplied cDNA or gDNA.

Clones were sequenced by immunoSEQ multiplex PCR, and TCRdb holds only the in-frame ones, with some missing. The sample gives approximately 100,000 clones, 70% to 90% of which show up once; more than 2% is in the top ten. The V gene end was trimmed by 6 bases and the J gene end by 2 bases; junction bases not matched to a gene: 6. In germline, CDR1 is MDHEN, CDR2 SYDVKM. The CDR3 is made up of 14 amino acids. Specimen: peripheral blood. This clonotype was sampled from a human donor in a cohort sampled during active COVID-19. The chain uses TRBV28 and TRBJ2-5, with TRBD1 matching 7 bases. The CDR3 is CASSRGQVQETQYF. The DNA of the CDR3 is TGTGCCAGCAGCCGCGGACAGGTTCAAGAGACCCAGTACTTC. The full variable domain, rest sourced from reference TRBV28 and TRBJ2-5, is DVKVTQSSRYLVKRTGEKVFLECVQDMDHENMFWYRQDPGLGLRLIYFSYDVKMKEKGDIPEGYSVSREKKERFSLILESASTNQTSMYLCASSRGQVQETQYFGPGTRLLVL.